These 22 T cell receptor beta chains share one sample of origin, sequenced in a study of CD8+ T cells in alopecia areata. cDNA serving as the sequencing template came from extracted, reverse transcribed RNA. Data came from immunoSEQ multiplex PCR; TCRdb stores just in-frame clones and leaves some out. Among about 300,000 clones listed, roughly 60% were seen once. This sample's treatment: oral pan-JAK inhibitor, 5-10 mg twice daily. Here the sequenced sample was CD4+ T cells sorted from blood, taken at week 24, from a patient treated with tofacitinib. The receptors shown here come from a human donor with alopecia areata.

Of note for this clone: Other DNA sequences in the same sample also yield this CDR3. This chain joins TRBV29-1 and TRBJ2-5; possibly TRBD2 for D (6 bases). The ends were cut back, 4 bases at V and 3 bases at J, with 9 bases in the middle. Germline-derived CDR1 and CDR2 are SQVTM and ANQGSEA. The CDR3 sequence is 12 residues long. This CDR3 reads CSVGTGEETQYF. CDR3 sequence (DNA): TGCAGCGTTGGGACGGGGGAAGAGACCCAGTACTTC. The variable domain in full, completed from reference TRBV29-1 and TRBJ2-5, reads SAVISQKPSRDICQRGTSLTIQCQVDSQVTMMFWYRQQPGQSLTLIATANQGSEATYESGFVIDKFPISRPNLTFSTLTVSNMSPEDSSIYLCSVGTGEETQYFGPGTRLLVL.

V usage is TRBV6-5 and J usage is TRBJ2-3; weak D call: TRBD1 (5 bases). V was clipped by 8 bases and J by 3 bases, with 9 bases between them. The CDR3 consists of 12 residues. CDR1 is MNHEY, CDR2 SVGAGI, per germline. This CDR3 reads CASGRGTDTQYF. CDR3 sequence (DNA): TGTGCCAGCGGAAGGGGAACAGATACGCAGTATTTT.

The V and J genes are TRBV25-1 and TRBJ2-5; 9 bases are shared with TRBD2. After removal of 4 bases from V and 1 base from J, the junction contained 4 bases not matched to a gene. The CDR3 sequence is 15 residues long. Germline lookup yields CDR1 MGHDK and CDR2 SYGVNS. The CDR3, as DNA: TGTGCCAGCAGTGGACGACTAGCGGTCCAAGAGACCCAGTACTTC. It specifies CASSGRLAVQETQYF.

This clone was observed a few times. The rearrangement links TRBV7-2 to TRBJ2-4; the D gene could be TRBD1 or TRBD2 (5 bases each). The CDR3 length is 15 residues. Germline V lookup: CDR1 SGHTA, CDR2 FQGNSA. Trimming left V 2 bases short and J 0 bases short, with 8 bases between. As DNA, the CDR3 is TGTGCCAGCAGCTTAACGGGGCTAGCCAAAAACATTCAGTACTTC. It is translated as CASSLTGLAKNIQYF.

The chain carries TRBV28 and TRBJ1-4, with a weak D call TRBD1 (5 bases). The CDR3 consists of 17 residues. Germline V gives CDR1 MDHEN, CDR2 SYDVKM. Trimming cost V 4 bases and J 0 bases, with 15 bases left between them. CDR3 region: CASSSAGTAATNEKLFF. The DNA for the CDR3 is TGTGCCAGCAGTTCAGCCGGGACGGCTGCAACTAATGAAAAACTGTTTTTT.

This clone was seen more than once but under ten times. This chain links TRBV5-1 with TRBJ2-1; the D is unclear. The CDR3 consists of 13 residues. V gave up 6 bases and J gave up 5 bases, with 12 bases separating them. CDR1 is SGHRS and CDR2 is YFSETQ in the germline V gene. CDR3 nucleotides: TGCGCCAGCAAATCAATGAACAACAATGAGCAGTTCTTC. Its translation: CASKSMNNNEQFF.

CDR3 sequence reads: CAWMYPLGATTGEETQYF. Here the CDR3 DNA reads TGTGCCTGGATGTACCCCCTTGGTGCGACGACGGGTGAAGAGACCCAGTACTTC. V is TRBV30 and J is TRBJ2-5; no firm D call. In germline, CDR1 is GTSNPN, CDR2 SVGIG (reference sequence). The germline V and J ends were trimmed by 4 bases and 3 bases, with 27 bases remaining between them. There are 18 residues in the CDR3.

The chain carries TRBV27 and TRBJ2-1; either TRBD1 or TRBD2 may supply D (5 bases each). Germline V CDR1 and CDR2: MNHEY, SMNVEV (reference sequence). Trimming removed 3 bases at V and 10 bases at J, with 13 bases between. This CDR3 is built from 13 residues. The CDR3 is CASSFPSRGEQFF. The CDR3 DNA follows: TGTGCCAGCAGTTTCCCCTCCCGGGGCGAGCAGTTCTTC.

The chain couples TRBV30 to TRBJ2-3; D remains unclear. Trimming pared 2 bases from V and 2 bases from J, leaving 14 bases between. Germline V gives CDR1 GTSNPN, CDR2 SVGIG (reference sequence). CDR3 length equals 15 residues. The CDR3 region is CAWSLESILTDTQYF. In DNA form, the CDR3 reads TGTGCCTGGAGTCTGGAATCCATCCTCACAGATACGCAGTATTTT.

The chain uses TRBV4-3 and TRBJ2-2; possibly TRBD1 for D (7 bases). V lost 3 bases to trimming and J lost 0 bases, with 11 bases between them. The CDR3 contains 16 residues. Per germline, CDR1 LGHNA and CDR2 YSLEER. The DNA of the CDR3 is TGCGCCAGCAGCCAGGGGGGACAGCCGAACACCGGGGAGCTGTTTTTT. Its protein is CASSQGGQPNTGELFF.

Only a few counts were recorded for this clone. V is TRBV29-1 and J is TRBJ1-2, with a weak D call TRBD1 (5 bases). This CDR3 is built from 13 residues. CDR1 SQVTM and CDR2 ANQGSEA come from the germline V gene. The V end lost 5 bases, the J end lost 6 bases, and 16 bases lay between the germline ends. The CDR3 DNA sequence: TGCAGCGTTCTCCCGGGGCGGGGAGATGGCTACACCTTC. It yields the protein CSVLPGRGDGYTF.

This clone was counted between two and nine times. The V call is TRBV30, the J call TRBJ2-4; 11 bases are shared with TRBD2. V was pared by 6 bases and J by 6 bases, with 1 base of the junction left unmatched. The CDR3 is 12 amino acids. Germline values: CDR1 GTSNPN, CDR2 SVGIG (reference sequence). Here the CDR3 DNA reads TGTGCCTGCGGACTAGCGGGAAACATTCAGTACTTC. Its translation: CACGLAGNIQYF.

The sample holds a few counts of this clone. J is TRBJ2-7 and V is TRBV29-1; 11 bases are shared with TRBD1. The CDR3 loop spans 14 amino acids. The J segment lost 0 bases and the V segment lost 5 bases, leaving 3 bases of the junction unmatched. Germline-derived CDR1 and CDR2 are SQVTM and ANQGSEA. The CDR3 bases are TGCAGCGTTAAGGGACAGGGGGTCTCCTACGAGCAGTACTTC. Protein product: CSVKGQGVSYEQYF.

The V call is TRBV11-1, the J call TRBJ2-3, with D possibly being TRBD2 (6 bases). Germline-derived CDR1 and CDR2 are SGHAT and FQDESV (reference sequence). The CDR3 runs to 11 residues. Trimming took off 9 bases at V and 5 bases at J, with 9 bases between the two ends. The CDR3 reads CASSRGDTQYF. The CDR3 nucleotides read TGTGCCAGTTCGCGGGGAGATACGCAGTATTTT.

This clone was found a few times. The chain links TRBV2 to TRBJ1-5, with 9 positions matching TRBD1. The CDR3 is made up of 13 amino acids. CDR1 SNHLY and CDR2 FYNNEI come from the germline V gene. The V gene end was trimmed by 8 bases and the J gene end by 5 bases; junction bases not matched to a gene: 4. CDR3 region: CASSRQGDQPQHF. CDR3 in DNA: TGTGCCAGCTCAAGACAGGGGGATCAGCCCCAGCATTTT.

The chain recombines TRBV2 with TRBJ1-6; TRBD1 might be the D (5 bases). The length of the CDR3 is 15 residues. Germline V lookup: CDR1 SNHLY, CDR2 FYNNEI. Deletions cut 8 bases from V and 0 bases from J, with 11 bases between. This CDR3 is CASFPDSSYNSPLHF. For the CDR3, the DNA is TGTGCCAGCTTCCCAGACAGCTCCTATAATTCACCCCTCCACTTT.

This chain uses TRBV19 with TRBJ1-2; TRBD1 matches 8 bases. CDR3 size: 14 residues. The ends lost 5 bases at V and 8 bases at J; junction bases unmatched: 10. CDR1 is LNHDA and CDR2 is SQIVND in the germline V gene (reference sequence). In nucleotides, the CDR3 is TGTGCCAGTAGTCCCGGACAGGGATCAGCGGGCTACACCTTC. It encodes CASSPGQGSAGYTF.

The chain joins TRBV7-2 to TRBJ1-2; 7 nucleotides agree with TRBD1. V lost 5 bases, J lost 7 bases, and 7 bases stayed unmatched. Germline V gives CDR1 SGHTA, CDR2 FQGNSA. There are 13 residues in the CDR3. The CDR3 coding sequence is TGTGCCAGCAGCAACCGACAGGGACGTGGCTACACCTTC. As protein: CASSNRQGRGYTF.

For the CDR3, the DNA is TGTGCCTGGAGTACCAGGACAGGGCTGAATCAGCCCCAGCATTTT. This gives the protein CAWSTRTGLNQPQHF. The chain uses TRBV30 and TRBJ1-5; TRBD1 aligns across 8 bases. Losses at the gene ends were 2 bases for V and 4 bases for J; bases not matched to a gene: 7. This CDR3 spans 15 amino acids. Germline CDR1 reads GTSNPN; CDR2 reads SVGIG (reference sequence). The full variable domain, rest sourced from reference TRBV30 and TRBJ1-5, is SQTIHQWPATLVQPVGSPLSLECTVEGTSNPNLYWYRQAAGRGLQLLFYSVGIGQISSEVPQNLSASRPQDRQFILSSKKLLLSDSGFYLCAWSTRTGLNQPQHFGDGTRLSIL.

This chain connects TRBV4-2 to TRBJ1-1, with D hard to call. V lost 1 base and J lost 0, with 9 bases in between. CDR1 is LGHNA and CDR2 is YNFKEQ in the germline V gene. The CDR3 sequence is 15 residues long. CDR3 coding DNA: TGTGCCAGCAGCCAAGGGACTGTGATGAACACTGAAGCTTTCTTT. Protein sequence: CASSQGTVMNTEAFF.

The rearrangement joins TRBV6-5 to TRBJ2-7; 7 nucleotides line up with TRBD1. The germline gives CDR1 MNHEY, CDR2 SVGAGI. V lost 10 bases and J lost 4; bases outside the gene matches: 10. This CDR3 comprises 13 residues. CDR3 sequence reads: CATEDRVNYEQYF. For the CDR3, the DNA is TGTGCCACCGAAGACAGGGTTAATTACGAGCAGTACTTC.

The gene calls are TRBV20-1 and TRBJ2-1, with a possible D match to TRBD1 (5 bases). Looked up from germline, CDR1 is DFQATT and CDR2 is SNEGSKA (reference sequence). The CDR3 is made up of 11 amino acids. The V end was cut by 5 bases, the J end by 7 bases, with 9 bases between. CDR3 bases: TGCAGTGCTCGCAGGGTAAATGAGCAGTTCTTC. Amino acid sequence: CSARRVNEQFF.